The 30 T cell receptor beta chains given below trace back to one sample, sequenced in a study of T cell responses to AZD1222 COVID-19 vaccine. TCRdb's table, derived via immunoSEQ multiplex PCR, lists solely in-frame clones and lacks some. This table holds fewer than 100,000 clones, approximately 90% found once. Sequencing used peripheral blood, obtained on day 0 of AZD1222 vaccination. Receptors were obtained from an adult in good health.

This CDR3 reads CASSERDSSYNEQFF. CDR3 nucleotide sequence: TGCGCCAGCAGTGAACGGGACAGCTCCTACAATGAGCAGTTCTTC. The gene calls are TRBV10-1 and TRBJ2-1; 7 bases align to TRBD1. V was clipped by 3 bases and J by 0 bases; unmatched bases: 2. The CDR3 contains 15 residues. Per the germline V gene, CDR1 is WNHNN and CDR2 is SYGVQD (reference sequence).

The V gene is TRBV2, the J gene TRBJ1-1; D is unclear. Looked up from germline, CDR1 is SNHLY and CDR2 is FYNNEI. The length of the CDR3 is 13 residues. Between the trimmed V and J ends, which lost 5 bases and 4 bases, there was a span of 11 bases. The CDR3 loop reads CASSKDRATEAFF. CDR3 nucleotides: TGTGCCAGCAGTAAAGATCGTGCCACTGAAGCTTTCTTT.

This CDR3 is CASSSRGGYNEKLFF. DNA for the CDR3: TGTGCCAGCAGCTCCCGAGGGGGATATAATGAAAAACTGTTTTTT. The chain employs TRBV7-3 and TRBJ1-4; TRBD1 is a possible D gene (6 bases). The CDR3 is 15 residues long. Germline V gene lookup returns CDR1 SGHTA and CDR2 FQGTGA. Trimming took off 4 bases at V and 4 bases at J, with 13 bases between the two ends.

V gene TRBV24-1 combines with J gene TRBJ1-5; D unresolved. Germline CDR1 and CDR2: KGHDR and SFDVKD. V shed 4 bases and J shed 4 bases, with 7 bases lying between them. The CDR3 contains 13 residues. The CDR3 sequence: CATSEAGNQPQHF. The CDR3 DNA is TGTGCCACCAGTGAGGCAGGTAATCAGCCCCAGCATTTT.

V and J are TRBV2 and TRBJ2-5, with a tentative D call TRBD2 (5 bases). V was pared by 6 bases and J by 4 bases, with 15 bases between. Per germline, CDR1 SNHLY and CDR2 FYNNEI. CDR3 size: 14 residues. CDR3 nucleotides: TGTGCCAGCAGCGAGAGCGGTTCCGGAGAGACCCAGTACTTC. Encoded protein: CASSESGSGETQYF.

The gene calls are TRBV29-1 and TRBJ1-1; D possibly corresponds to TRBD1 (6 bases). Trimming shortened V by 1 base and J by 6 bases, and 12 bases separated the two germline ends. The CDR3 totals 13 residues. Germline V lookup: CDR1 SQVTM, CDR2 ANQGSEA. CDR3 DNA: TGCAGCGTTGAAGGAGGGAAGGGGGCTGAAGCTTTCTTT. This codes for CSVEGGKGAEAFF.

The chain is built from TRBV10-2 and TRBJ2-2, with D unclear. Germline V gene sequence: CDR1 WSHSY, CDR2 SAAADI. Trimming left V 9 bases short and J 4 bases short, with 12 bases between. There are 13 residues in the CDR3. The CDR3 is CASRVGGTGELFF. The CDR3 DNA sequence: TGCGCCAGTAGGGTTGGTGGCACCGGGGAGCTGTTTTTT.

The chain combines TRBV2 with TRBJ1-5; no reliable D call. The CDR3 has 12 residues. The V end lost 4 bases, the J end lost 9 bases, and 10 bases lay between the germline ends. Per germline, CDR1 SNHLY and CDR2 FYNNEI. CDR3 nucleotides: TGTGCCAGCAGTGGCCCGGGAGGGCCCCAGCATTTT. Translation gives CASSGPGGPQHF. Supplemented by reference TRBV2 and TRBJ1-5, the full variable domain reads EPEVTQTPSHQVTQMGQEVILRCVPISNHLYFYWYRQILGQKVEFLVSFYNNEISEKSEIFDDQFSVERPDGSNFTLKIRSTKLEDSAMYFCASSGPGGPQHFGDGTRLSIL.

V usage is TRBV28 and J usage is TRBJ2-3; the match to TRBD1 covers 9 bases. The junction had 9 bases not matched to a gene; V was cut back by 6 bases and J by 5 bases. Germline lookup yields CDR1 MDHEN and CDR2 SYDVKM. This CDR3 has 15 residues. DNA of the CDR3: TGTGCCAGCAGCCTGGGGACAGGGTCCAGAGATACGCAGTATTTT. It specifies CASSLGTGSRDTQYF.

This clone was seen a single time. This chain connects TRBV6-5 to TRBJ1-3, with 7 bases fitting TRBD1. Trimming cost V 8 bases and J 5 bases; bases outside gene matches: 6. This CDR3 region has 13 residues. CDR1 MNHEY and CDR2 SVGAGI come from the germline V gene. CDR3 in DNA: TGTGCCAGCCGGGACAGTAATAGAAACACCATATATTTT. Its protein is CASRDSNRNTIYF.

The CDR3 reads CASSPWTDRGTDTQYF. The CDR3, as DNA: TGTGCCAGCAGTCCCTGGACAGACAGGGGGACAGATACGCAGTATTTT. The V gene is TRBV28, the J gene TRBJ2-3, with 9 bases that match TRBD1. Germline-derived CDR1 and CDR2 are MDHEN and SYDVKM. V was pared by 5 bases and J by 3 bases, with 9 bases of the junction left unmatched. CDR3 size: 16 residues. The variable domain in full, with the rest retrieved from reference TRBV28 and TRBJ2-3, is DVKVTQSSRYLVKRTGEKVFLECVQDMDHENMFWYRQDPGLGLRLIYFSYDVKMKEKGDIPEGYSVSREKKERFSLILESASTNQTSMYLCASSPWTDRGTDTQYFGPGTRLTVL.

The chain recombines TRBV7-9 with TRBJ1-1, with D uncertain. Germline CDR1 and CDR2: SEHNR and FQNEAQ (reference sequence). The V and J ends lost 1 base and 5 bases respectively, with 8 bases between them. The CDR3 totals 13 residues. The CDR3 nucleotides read TGTGCCAGCAGCTTAGTTGGCCTAACTGAAGCTTTCTTT. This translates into CASSLVGLTEAFF.

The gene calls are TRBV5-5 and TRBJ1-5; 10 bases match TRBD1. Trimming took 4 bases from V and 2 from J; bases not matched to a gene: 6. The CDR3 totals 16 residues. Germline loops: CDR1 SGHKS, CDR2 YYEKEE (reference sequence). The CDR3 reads CASSPGTGVGNQPQHF. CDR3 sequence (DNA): TGTGCCAGCAGCCCCGGGACAGGGGTGGGCAATCAGCCCCAGCATTTT.

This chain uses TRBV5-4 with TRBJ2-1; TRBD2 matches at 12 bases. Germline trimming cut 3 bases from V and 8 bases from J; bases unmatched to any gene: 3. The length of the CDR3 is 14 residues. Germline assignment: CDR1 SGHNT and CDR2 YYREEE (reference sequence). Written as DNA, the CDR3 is TGTGCCAGCAGCTCGACTAGCGGGGGCTATGAGCAGTTCTTC. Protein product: CASSSTSGGYEQFF.

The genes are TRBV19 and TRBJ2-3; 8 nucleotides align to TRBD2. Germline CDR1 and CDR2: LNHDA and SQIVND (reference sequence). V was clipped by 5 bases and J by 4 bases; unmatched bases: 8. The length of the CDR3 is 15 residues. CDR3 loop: CASSDRGGAPDTQYF. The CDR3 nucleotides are TGTGCCAGTAGTGACCGGGGGGGGGCGCCAGATACGCAGTATTTT.

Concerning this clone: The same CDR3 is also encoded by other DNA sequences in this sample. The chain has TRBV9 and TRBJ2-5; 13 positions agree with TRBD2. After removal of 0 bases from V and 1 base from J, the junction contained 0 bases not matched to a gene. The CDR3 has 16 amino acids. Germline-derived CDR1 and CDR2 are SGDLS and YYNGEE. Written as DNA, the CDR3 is TGTGCCAGCAGCGTAGGGACTAGCGGGGGCCAAGAGACCCAGTACTTC. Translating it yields CASSVGTSGGQETQYF.

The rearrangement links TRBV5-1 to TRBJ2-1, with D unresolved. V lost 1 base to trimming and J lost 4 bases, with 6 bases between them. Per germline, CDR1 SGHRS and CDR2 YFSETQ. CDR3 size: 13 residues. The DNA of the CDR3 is TGCGCCAGCAGCTTGCAGAGATACAATGAGCAGTTCTTC. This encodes CASSLQRYNEQFF. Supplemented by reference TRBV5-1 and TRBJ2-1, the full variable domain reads KAGVTQTPRYLIKTRGQQVTLSCSPISGHRSVSWYQQTPGQGLQFLFEYFSETQRNKGNFPGRFSGRQFSNSRSEMNVSTLELGDSALYLCASSLQRYNEQFFGPGTRLTVL.

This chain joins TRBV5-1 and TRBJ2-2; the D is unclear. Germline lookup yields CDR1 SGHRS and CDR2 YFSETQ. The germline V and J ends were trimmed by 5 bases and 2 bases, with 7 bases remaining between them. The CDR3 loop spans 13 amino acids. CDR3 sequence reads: CASSTGNTGELFF. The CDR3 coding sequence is TGCGCCAGCAGTACTGGTAACACCGGGGAGCTGTTTTTT.

This CDR3 reads CASSQLAGEFDTQYF. CDR3 nucleotide sequence: TGTGCCAGCAGTCAGCTAGCGGGAGAGTTTGATACGCAGTATTTT. The chain is built from TRBV2 and TRBJ2-3; 10 positions match TRBD2. The V and J ends lost 5 bases and 6 bases, in that order; junction bases with no gene match: 8. Germline V lookup: CDR1 SNHLY, CDR2 FYNNEI. The CDR3 runs to 15 residues.

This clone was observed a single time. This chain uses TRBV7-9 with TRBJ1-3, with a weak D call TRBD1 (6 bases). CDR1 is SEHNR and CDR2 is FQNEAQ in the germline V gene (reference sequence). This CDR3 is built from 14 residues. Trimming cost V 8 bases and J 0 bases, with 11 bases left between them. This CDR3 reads CASDDRTSGNTIYF. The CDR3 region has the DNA TGTGCCAGCGACGACAGGACCTCTGGAAACACCATATATTTT.

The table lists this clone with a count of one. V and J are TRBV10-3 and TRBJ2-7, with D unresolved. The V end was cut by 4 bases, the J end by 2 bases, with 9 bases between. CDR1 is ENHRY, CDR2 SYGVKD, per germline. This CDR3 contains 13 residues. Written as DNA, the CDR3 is TGTGCCATCAGTGTGGAAGTAGCCTACGAGCAGTACTTC. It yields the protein CAISVEVAYEQYF.

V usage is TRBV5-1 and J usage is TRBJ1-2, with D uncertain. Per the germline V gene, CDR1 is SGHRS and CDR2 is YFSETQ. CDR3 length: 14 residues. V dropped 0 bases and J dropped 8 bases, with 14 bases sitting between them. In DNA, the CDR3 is TGCGCCAGCAGCTTGGGTGACCGAGAATTGGGCTACACCTTC. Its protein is CASSLGDRELGYTF.

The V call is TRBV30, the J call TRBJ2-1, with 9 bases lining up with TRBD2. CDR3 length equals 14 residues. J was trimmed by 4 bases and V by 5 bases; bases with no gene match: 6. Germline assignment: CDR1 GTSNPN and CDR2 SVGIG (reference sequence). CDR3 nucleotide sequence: TGTGCCTGGGTCCTAGCGGGACAGTACAATGAGCAGTTCTTC. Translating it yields CAWVLAGQYNEQFF.

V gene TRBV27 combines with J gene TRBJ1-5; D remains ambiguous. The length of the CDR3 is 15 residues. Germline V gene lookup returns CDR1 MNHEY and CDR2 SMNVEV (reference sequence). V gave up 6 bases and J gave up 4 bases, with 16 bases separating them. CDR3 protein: CASSPHAGANQPQHF. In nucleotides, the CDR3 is TGTGCCAGCAGCCCCCATGCCGGAGCGAATCAGCCCCAGCATTTT.

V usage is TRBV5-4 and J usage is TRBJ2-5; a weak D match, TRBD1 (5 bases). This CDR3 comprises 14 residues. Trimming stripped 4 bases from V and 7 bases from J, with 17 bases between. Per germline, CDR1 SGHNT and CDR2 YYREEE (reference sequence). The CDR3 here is CASSRNIQVRTQYF. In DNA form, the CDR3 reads TGTGCCAGCAGCCGAAACATACAGGTTCGGACCCAGTACTTC.

The chain's CDR3 is CASSLTGGKNTGELFF. The CDR3 nucleotides read TGTGCCAGCAGCCTGACAGGGGGCAAAAACACCGGGGAGCTGTTTTTT. The chain carries TRBV5-4 and TRBJ2-2; 10 positions agree with TRBD1. The V gene's germline CDR1 is SGHNT and CDR2 YYREEE (reference sequence). Unmatched junction bases numbered 5, after V lost 4 bases and J lost 2 bases. The CDR3 extends over 16 amino acids.

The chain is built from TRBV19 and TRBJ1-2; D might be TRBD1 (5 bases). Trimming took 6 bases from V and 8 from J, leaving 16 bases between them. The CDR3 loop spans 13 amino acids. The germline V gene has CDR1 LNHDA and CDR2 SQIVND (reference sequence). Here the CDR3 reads CASRPGGRGGYTF. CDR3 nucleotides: TGTGCCAGTAGGCCAGGAGGAAGGGGAGGCTACACCTTC.

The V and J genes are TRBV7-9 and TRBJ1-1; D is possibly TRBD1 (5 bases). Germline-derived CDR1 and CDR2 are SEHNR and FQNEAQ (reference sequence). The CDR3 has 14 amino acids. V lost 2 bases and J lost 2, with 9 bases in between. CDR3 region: CASSLSGSNTEAFF. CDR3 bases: TGTGCCAGCAGCTTATCAGGGAGTAACACTGAAGCTTTCTTT. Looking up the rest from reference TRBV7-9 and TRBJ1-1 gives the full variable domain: DTGVSQNPRHKITKRGQNVTFRCDPISEHNRLYWYRQTLGQGPEFLTYFQNEAQLEKSRLLSDRFSAERPKGSFSTLEIQRTEQGDSAMYLCASSLSGSNTEAFFGQGTRLTVV.

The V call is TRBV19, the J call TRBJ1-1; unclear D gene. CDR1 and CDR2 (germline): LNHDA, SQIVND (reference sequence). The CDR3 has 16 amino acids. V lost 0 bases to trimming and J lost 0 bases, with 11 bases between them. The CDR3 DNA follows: TGTGCCAGTAGTATAGATAGCAGGAGCATGAACACTGAAGCTTTCTTT. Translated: CASSIDSRSMNTEAFF.

The CDR3 bases are TGTGCCAGCAGCTTGGGCACCGCAGATACGCAGTATTTT. Translation gives CASSLGTADTQYF. The V and J genes are TRBV7-2 and TRBJ2-3, with no clear D. V was clipped by 3 bases and J by 4 bases, with 8 bases between them. This CDR3 is 13 amino acids long. Germline V gene lookup returns CDR1 SGHTA and CDR2 FQGNSA.